Following are 5 T cell receptor beta chains from one sample sequenced in a study of blood T cell repertoires in COVID-19. The protocol was immunoSEQ multiplex PCR, while the TCRdb copy is restricted to in-frame clones and leaves out a portion. The sample carries about 110,000 clones, 84% recorded once. Material: peripheral blood. The receptors derive from an older woman with acute or convalescent COVID-19.

This rearrangement joins TRBV7-6 to TRBJ1-5; TRBD1 might be the D (6 bases). The CDR3 totals 13 residues. The germline gives CDR1 SGHVS, CDR2 FNYEAQ. Trimming left V 5 bases short and J 5 bases short, with 10 bases between. CDR3 sequence (DNA): TGTGCCAGCAGCGCACAGGGAGATCAGCCCCAGCATTTT. Encoded protein: CASSAQGDQPQHF.

The chain has TRBV4-2 and TRBJ2-1, with no clear D. V lost 0 bases and J 6 bases, leaving 15 bases between the germline ends. From germline, CDR1 is LGHNA and CDR2 YNFKEQ. The CDR3 contains 16 residues. The CDR3 is CASSQDSLTIVNEQFF. DNA for the CDR3: TGTGCCAGCAGCCAAGATAGTTTAACGATTGTCAATGAGCAGTTCTTC.

CDR3 DNA sequence: TGCGCCAGCAGCATGGGACAGAGCGACTATGGCTACACCTTC. Amino acid sequence: CASSMGQSDYGYTF. J is TRBJ1-2 and V is TRBV5-1; 7 positions agree with TRBD1. Germline V CDR1 and CDR2: SGHRS, YFSETQ. The V segment lost 4 bases and the J segment 3 bases; nucleotides outside the gene matches: 6. The CDR3 extends over 14 amino acids.

This rearrangement joins TRBV6-2 or TRBV6-3 to TRBJ2-7; 9 bases are shared with TRBD2. Germline V CDR1 and CDR2: MNHEY, SVGEGT. The CDR3 is 15 amino acids. The J segment lost 4 bases and the V segment lost 0 bases, leaving 4 bases of the junction unmatched. The CDR3 is CASSYSSSGMYEQYF. The DNA of the CDR3 is TGTGCCAGCAGTTACTCGTCTAGCGGGATGTACGAGCAGTACTTC.

The V call is TRBV19, the J call TRBJ2-7; no clear D gene. V gave up 5 bases and J gave up 1 base, with 18 bases separating them. The germline V gene has CDR1 LNHDA and CDR2 SQIVND (reference sequence). The CDR3 runs to 16 residues. The CDR3, as DNA: TGTGCCAGTAGTGTCCGAGACTCGGGTGGGTCCTACGAGCAGTACTTC. Translated, it gives CASSVRDSGGSYEQYF.